This T cell receptor beta chain comes out of a study of OX40 agonist ivuxolimab in advanced cancers. Study observations and caveats: Dosing at 0.1 to 3.0 mg/kg was accompanied by clonal expansion of CD4+ and CD8+ blood T cells by week 6.

The data were produced by immunoSEQ multiplex PCR, yet TCRdb's version contains in-frame clones alone and is incomplete. The repertoire has roughly 48,000 clones, over 75% of them found once; the top ten carry 7.9%. A few counts support this clone. Antigen unknown. This receptor was identified in an adult with an advanced solid tumor such as melanoma, head and neck, liver or kidney cancer. Sequencing was performed on CD4+ or CD8+ T cells sorted from blood, taken in a trial of the OX40 agonist ivuxolimab.

CDR3 region: CASSHLMGEASLGEQYF. In DNA, the CDR3 is TGTGCCAGCAGCCACCTGATGGGGGAGGCCAGCCTAGGGGAGCAGTACTTC. This rearrangement joins TRBV5-4 to TRBJ2-7; D is possibly TRBD2 (6 bases). Trimming pared 4 bases from V and 7 bases from J, leaving 27 bases between. The CDR3 runs to 17 residues. Germline V gene sequence: CDR1 SGHNT, CDR2 YYREEE (reference sequence). Using reference TRBV5-4 and TRBJ2-7 for the parts outside the CDR3, the full variable domain is ETGVTQSPTHLIKTRGQQVTLRCSSQSGHNTVSWYQQALGQGPQFIFQYYREEENGRGNFPPRFSGLQFPNYSSELNVNALELDDSALYLCASSHLMGEASLGEQYFGPGTRLTVT.